This TCR beta chain was recovered during a study of T cells after yellow fever vaccination. This clonotype has at least ten counts. TCRdb redid the calling of the 5' RACE reads with MiXCR, one entry per CDR3 protein. The table shows about 47,000 distinct CDR3 sequences, with approximately 7% occurring only once. Germline V CDR1 and CDR2: LGHDT, YNNKEL (reference sequence). The CDR3 is 16 amino acids. Unmatched junction bases numbered 6, after V lost 3 bases and J lost 2 bases. This receptor was taken from a man younger than 35 who received the YFV17D yellow fever vaccine. This material consisted of CD8+ T cells sorted from PBMCs, taken around 15 days after the first yellow fever vaccination. The J gene is TRBJ1-4, the V gene TRBV3-1; 7 nucleotides line up with TRBD1. The CDR3 coding sequence is TGTGCCAGCAGCCATTCTCCGGGACAGACTAATGAAAAACTGTTTTTT. It codes for CASSHSPGQTNEKLFF. Complete variable domain (other parts from reference TRBV3-1 and TRBJ1-4): DTAVSQTPKYLVTQMGNDKSIKCEQNLGHDTMYWYKQDSKKFLKIMFSYNNKELIINETVPNRFSPKSPDKAHLNLHINSLELGDSAVYFCASSHSPGQTNEKLFFGSGTQLSVL.